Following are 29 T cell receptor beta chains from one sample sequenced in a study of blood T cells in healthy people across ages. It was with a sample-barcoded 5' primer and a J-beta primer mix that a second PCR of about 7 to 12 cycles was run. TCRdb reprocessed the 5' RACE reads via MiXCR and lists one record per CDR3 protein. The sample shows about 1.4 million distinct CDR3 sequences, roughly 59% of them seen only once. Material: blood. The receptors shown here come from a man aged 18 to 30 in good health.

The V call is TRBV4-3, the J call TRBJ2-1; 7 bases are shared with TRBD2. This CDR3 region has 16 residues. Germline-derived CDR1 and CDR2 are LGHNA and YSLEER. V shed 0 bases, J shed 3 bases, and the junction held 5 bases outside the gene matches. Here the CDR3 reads CASSQDRRGNYNEQFF. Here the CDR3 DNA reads TGCGCCAGCAGCCAAGATAGGCGGGGGAACTACAATGAGCAGTTCTTC.

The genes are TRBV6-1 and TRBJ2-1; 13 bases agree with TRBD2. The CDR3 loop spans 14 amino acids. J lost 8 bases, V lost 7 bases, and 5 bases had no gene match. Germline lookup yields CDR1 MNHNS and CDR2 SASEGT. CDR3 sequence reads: CASTGLAGAHEQFF. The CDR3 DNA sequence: TGTGCCAGCACCGGACTAGCGGGAGCTCATGAGCAGTTCTTC.

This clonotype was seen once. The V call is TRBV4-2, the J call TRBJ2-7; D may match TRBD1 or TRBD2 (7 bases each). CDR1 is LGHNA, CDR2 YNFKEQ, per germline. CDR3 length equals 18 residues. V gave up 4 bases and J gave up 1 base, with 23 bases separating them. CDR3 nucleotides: TGTGCCAGCAGCCCCACCAGGGGGTCCAGCGGGGCTTCCTACGAGCAGTACTTC. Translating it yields CASSPTRGSSGASYEQYF.

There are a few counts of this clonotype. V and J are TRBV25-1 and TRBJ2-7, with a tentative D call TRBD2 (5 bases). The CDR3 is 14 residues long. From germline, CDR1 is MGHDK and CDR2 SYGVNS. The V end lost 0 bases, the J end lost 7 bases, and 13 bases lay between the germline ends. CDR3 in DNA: TGTGCCAGCAGTGAATACACGGGGTCGGGTGAGCAGTACTTC. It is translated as CASSEYTGSGEQYF.

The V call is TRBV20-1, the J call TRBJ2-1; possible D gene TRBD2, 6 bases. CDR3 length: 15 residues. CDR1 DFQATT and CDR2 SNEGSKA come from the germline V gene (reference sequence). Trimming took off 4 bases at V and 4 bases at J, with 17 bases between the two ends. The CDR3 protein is CSATLWGGEYNEQFF. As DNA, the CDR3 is TGCAGTGCTACACTGTGGGGCGGGGAATACAATGAGCAGTTCTTC.

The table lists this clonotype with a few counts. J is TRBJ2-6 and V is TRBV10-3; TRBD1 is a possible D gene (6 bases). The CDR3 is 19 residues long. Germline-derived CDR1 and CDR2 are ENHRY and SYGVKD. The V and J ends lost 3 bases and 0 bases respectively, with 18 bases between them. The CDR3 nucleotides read TGTGCCATCAGTGATCTCCTGACAGGTCACCCCTCTGGGGCCAACGTCCTGACTTTC. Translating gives CAISDLLTGHPSGANVLTF.

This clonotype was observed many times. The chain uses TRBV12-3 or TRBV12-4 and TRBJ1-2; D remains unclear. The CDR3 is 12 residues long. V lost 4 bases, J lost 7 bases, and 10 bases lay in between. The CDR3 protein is CASSSNGPGYTF. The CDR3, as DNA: TGTGCCAGCAGTTCCAACGGGCCTGGCTACACCTTC.

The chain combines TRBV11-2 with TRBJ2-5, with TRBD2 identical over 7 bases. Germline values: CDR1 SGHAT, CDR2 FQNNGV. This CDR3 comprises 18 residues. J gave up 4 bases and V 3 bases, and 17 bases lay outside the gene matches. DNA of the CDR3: TGTGCCAGCAGCTTTCACCGGAGCCCTAGCGGCAAATTAGAGACCCAGTACTTC. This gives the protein CASSFHRSPSGKLETQYF.

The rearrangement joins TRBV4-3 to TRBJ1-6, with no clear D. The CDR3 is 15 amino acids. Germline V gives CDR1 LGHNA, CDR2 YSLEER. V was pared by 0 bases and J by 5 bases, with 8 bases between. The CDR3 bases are TGCGCCAGCAGCCAAGATTTCAGCCATAATTCACCCCTCCACTTT. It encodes CASSQDFSHNSPLHF.

This chain's CDR3 is CASSLGTSGRRTDTQYF. CDR3 nucleotide sequence: TGCGCCAGCAGCTTGGGGACTAGCGGGAGGAGAACAGATACGCAGTATTTT. This rearrangement joins TRBV5-1 to TRBJ2-3, with 14 bases matching TRBD2. This CDR3 has 17 residues. V was clipped by 0 bases and J by 3 bases; unmatched bases: 3. Germline V gene data show CDR1 as SGHRS and CDR2 as YFSETQ. The whole variable domain, filled in from reference TRBV5-1 and TRBJ2-3, reads KAGVTQTPRYLIKTRGQQVTLSCSPISGHRSVSWYQQTPGQGLQFLFEYFSETQRNKGNFPGRFSGRQFSNSRSEMNVSTLELGDSALYLCASSLGTSGRRTDTQYFGPGTRLTVL.

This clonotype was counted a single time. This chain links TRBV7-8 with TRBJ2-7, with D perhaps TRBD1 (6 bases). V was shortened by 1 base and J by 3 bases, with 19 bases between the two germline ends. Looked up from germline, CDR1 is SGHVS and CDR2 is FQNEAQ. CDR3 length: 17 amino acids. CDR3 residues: CASSLEVLGTQLYEQYF. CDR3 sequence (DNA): TGTGCCAGCAGCTTAGAGGTACTTGGGACACAGCTCTACGAGCAGTACTTC. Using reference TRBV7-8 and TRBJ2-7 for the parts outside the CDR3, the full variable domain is GAGVSQSPRYKVAKRGQDVALRCDPISGHVSLFWYQQALGQGPEFLTYFQNEAQLDKSGLPSDRFFAERPEGSVSTLKIQRTQQEDSAVYLCASSLEVLGTQLYEQYFGPGTRLTVT.

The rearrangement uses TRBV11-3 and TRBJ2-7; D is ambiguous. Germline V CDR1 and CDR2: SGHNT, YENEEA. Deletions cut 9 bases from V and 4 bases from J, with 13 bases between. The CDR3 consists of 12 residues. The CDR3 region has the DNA TGTGCCAGAGCCAGGAGAAGATACGAGCAGTACTTC. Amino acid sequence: CARARRRYEQYF. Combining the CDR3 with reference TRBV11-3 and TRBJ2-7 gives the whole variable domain EAGVVQSPRYKIIEKKQPVAFWCNPISGHNTLYWYLQNLGQGPELLIRYENEEAVDDSQLPKDRFSAERLKGVDSTLKIQPAELGDSAVYLCARARRRYEQYFGPGTRLTVT.

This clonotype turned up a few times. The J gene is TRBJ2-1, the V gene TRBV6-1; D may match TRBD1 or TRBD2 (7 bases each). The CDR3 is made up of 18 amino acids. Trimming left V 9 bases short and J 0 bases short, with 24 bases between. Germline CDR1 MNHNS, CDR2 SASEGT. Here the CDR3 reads CASTRAQGERGSYNEQFF. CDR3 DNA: TGTGCCAGTACCCGGGCCCAGGGGGAGCGGGGCTCCTACAATGAGCAGTTCTTC.

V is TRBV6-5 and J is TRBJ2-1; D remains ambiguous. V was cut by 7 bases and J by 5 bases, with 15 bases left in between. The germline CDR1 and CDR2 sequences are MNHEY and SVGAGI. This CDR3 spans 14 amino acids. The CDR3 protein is CASTPLLADNEQFF. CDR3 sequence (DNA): TGTGCCAGCACTCCTCTACTGGCCGACAATGAGCAGTTCTTC.

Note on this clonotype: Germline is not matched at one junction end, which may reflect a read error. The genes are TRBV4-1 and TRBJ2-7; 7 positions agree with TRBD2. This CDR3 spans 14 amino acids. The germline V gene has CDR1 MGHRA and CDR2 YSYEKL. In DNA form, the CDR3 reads TGCGTCAGCAGCCAAGTGGGGGGGACCTACGAGCAGTACTTC. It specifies CVSSQVGGTYEQYF.

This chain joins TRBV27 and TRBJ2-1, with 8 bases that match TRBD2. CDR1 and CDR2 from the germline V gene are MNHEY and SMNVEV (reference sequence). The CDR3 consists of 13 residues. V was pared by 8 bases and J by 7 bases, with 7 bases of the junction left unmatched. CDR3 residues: CASSGLALNEQFF. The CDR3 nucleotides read TGTGCCAGCTCTGGACTAGCTTTAAATGAGCAGTTCTTC.

This chain's CDR3 is CASSSLGLAYNEQFF. In DNA form, the CDR3 reads TGTGCCAGCAGCTCCCTGGGACTAGCCTACAATGAGCAGTTCTTC. The J gene is TRBJ2-1, the V gene TRBV7-2; 8 bases align to TRBD2. The CDR3 has 15 residues. Germline V lookup: CDR1 SGHTA, CDR2 FQGNSA. V lost 4 bases, J lost 2 bases, and 4 bases stayed unmatched.

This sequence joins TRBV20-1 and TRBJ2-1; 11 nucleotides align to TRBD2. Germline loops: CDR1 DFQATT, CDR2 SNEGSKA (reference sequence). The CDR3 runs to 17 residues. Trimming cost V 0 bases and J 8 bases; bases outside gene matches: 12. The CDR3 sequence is CSARDRISGGVKDEQFF. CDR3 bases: TGCAGTGCTAGAGATCGGATTAGCGGGGGGGTAAAGGATGAGCAGTTCTTC.

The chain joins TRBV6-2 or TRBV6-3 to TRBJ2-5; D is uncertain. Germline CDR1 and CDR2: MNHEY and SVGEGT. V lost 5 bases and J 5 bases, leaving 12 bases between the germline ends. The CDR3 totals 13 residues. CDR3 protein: CASSRLGWETQYF. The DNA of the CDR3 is TGTGCCAGCAGTCGACTGGGCTGGGAGACCCAGTACTTC.

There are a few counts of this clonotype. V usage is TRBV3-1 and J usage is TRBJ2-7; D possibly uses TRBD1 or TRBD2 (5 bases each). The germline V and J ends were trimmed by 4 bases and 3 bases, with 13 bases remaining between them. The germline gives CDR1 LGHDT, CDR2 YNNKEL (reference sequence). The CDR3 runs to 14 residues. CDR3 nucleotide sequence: TGTGCCAGCAGCCTCTGGGACCATCTCTACGAGCAGTACTTC. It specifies CASSLWDHLYEQYF.

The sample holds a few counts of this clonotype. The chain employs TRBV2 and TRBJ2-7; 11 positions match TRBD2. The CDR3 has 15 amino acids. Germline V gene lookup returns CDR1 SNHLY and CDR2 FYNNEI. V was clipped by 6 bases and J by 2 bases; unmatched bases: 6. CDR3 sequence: CASRRGTSGPYEQYF. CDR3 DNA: TGTGCCAGCAGGCGCGGGACTAGCGGTCCCTACGAGCAGTACTTC.

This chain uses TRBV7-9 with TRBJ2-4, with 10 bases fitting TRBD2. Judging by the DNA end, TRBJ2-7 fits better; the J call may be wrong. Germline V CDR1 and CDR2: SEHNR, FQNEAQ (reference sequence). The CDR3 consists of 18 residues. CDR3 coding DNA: TGTGCCAGCAGCCCCCCGGGTGTTACTAGCGGGGCTACTTACGAGCAGTACTTC. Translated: CASSPPGVTSGATYEQYF.

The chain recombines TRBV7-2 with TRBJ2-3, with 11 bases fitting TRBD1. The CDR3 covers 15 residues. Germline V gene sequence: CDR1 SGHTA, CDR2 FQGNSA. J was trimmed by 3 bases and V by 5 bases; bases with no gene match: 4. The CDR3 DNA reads TGTGCCAGCAGCCCGGACAGGGGGCAGACAGATACGCAGTATTTT. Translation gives CASSPDRGQTDTQYF.

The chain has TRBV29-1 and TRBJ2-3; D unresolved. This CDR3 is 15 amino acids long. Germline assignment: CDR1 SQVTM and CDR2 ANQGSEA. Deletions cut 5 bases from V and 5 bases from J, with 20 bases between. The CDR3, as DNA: TGCAGCGTTCTCGATAGGGCTCCCGGCAGAGATACGCAGTATTTT. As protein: CSVLDRAPGRDTQYF.

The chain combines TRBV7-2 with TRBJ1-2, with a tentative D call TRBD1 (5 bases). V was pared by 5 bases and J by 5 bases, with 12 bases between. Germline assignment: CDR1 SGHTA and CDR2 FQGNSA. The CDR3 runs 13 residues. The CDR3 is CASSPGGWYGYTF. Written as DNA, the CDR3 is TGTGCCAGCAGCCCCGGGGGTTGGTATGGCTACACCTTC.

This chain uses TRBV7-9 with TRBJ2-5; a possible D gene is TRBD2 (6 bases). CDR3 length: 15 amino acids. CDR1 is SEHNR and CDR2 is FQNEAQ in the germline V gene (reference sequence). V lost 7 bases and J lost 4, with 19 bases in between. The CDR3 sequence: CASTSTRRVGETQYF. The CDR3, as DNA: TGTGCCAGCACCTCCACCAGGAGGGTCGGAGAGACCCAGTACTTC.

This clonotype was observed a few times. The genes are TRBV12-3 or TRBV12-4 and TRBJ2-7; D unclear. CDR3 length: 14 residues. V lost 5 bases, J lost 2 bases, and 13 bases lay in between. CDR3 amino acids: CASSENMIAYEQYF. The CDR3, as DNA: TGTGCCAGCAGTGAAAACATGATTGCCTACGAGCAGTACTTC.

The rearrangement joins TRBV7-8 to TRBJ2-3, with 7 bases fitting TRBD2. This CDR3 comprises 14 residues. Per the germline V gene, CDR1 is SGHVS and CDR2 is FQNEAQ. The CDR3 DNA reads TGTGCAAGCGTGGGGGGGACCCGCACAGATACGCAGTATTTT. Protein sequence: CASVGGTRTDTQYF.

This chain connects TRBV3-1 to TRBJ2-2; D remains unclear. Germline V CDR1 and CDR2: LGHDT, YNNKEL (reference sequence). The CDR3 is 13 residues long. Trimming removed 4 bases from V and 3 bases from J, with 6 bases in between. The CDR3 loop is CASSPLHTGELFF. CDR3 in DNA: TGTGCCAGCAGCCCATTACACACCGGGGAGCTGTTTTTT.